A single sample gave rise to the 19 T cell receptor beta chains below, sequenced in a study of cytomegalovirus exposure and HLA in healthy donors (TCRdb year 2017). The library was built by means of the immunoSEQ multiplex PCR assay. The multiplex PCR relied on a mix of 60 forward primers for TCR Vbeta segments and 13 reverse primers for TCR Jbeta segments. TCRdb took this table from immuneACCESS and kept in-frame rearrangements with V and J called. Such tables lack part of the clones; where checked against another copy, unresolved V genes explain under half of the gap, and the rest is unexplained. Recorded for this sample are 150,000 to 200,000 clones; approximately 79% of them occurred a single time. The ten largest clones represent 3.5% to 5% of the sample. Sequencing was performed on PBMCs. The receptors were gathered from a woman aged 30 to 39 in good health and CMV-seropositive.

This clone was observed a handful of times. The rearrangement links TRBV30 to TRBJ1-2; D uncertain. Trimming left V 7 bases short and J 4 bases short, with 10 bases between. Germline CDR1 reads GTSNPN; CDR2 reads SVGIG (reference sequence). The length of the CDR3 is 11 residues. CDR3 coding DNA: TGTGCCTTGGAGATAGGCTATGGCTACACCTTC. Its protein is CALEIGYGYTF. Full variable domain (remainder filled in from reference TRBV30 and TRBJ1-2): SQTIHQWPATLVQPVGSPLSLECTVEGTSNPNLYWYRQAAGRGLQLLFYSVGIGQISSEVPQNLSASRPQDRQFILSSKKLLLSDSGFYLCALEIGYGYTFGSGTRLTVV.

The rearrangement links TRBV2 to TRBJ2-5; 8 bases match TRBD2. Germline lookup yields CDR1 SNHLY and CDR2 FYNNEI. CDR3 size: 15 residues. Losses at the gene ends were 8 bases for V and 4 bases for J; bases not matched to a gene: 12. CDR3 protein: CASCPEAGVIETQYF. The CDR3 DNA follows: TGTGCCAGCTGCCCGGAAGCGGGAGTGATAGAGACCCAGTACTTC.

The chain carries TRBV29-1 and TRBJ2-6; D ambiguous. V was shortened by 7 bases and J by 0 bases, with 7 bases between the two germline ends. Per germline, CDR1 SQVTM and CDR2 ANQGSEA. The CDR3 is 13 amino acids. The CDR3 coding sequence is TGCAGCGGCGCATTCTCTGGGGCCAACGTCCTGACTTTC. Translating gives CSGAFSGANVLTF.

The chain carries TRBV30 and TRBJ1-5, with a tentative D call TRBD1 (5 bases). V was trimmed by 4 bases and J by 4 bases, leaving 14 bases between them. CDR1 GTSNPN and CDR2 SVGIG come from the germline V gene (reference sequence). The CDR3 has 14 amino acids. CDR3 region: CAWTPGRGNQPQHF. The CDR3 DNA follows: TGTGCCTGGACCCCCGGTAGGGGAAATCAGCCCCAGCATTTT.

The chain has TRBV6-6 and TRBJ1-4, with 7 bases fitting TRBD1. Germline values: CDR1 MNHNY, CDR2 SVGAGI (reference sequence). The length of the CDR3 is 14 residues. V dropped 7 bases and J dropped 6; count of bases not matched to a gene: 8. CDR3 amino acids: CASTLTGQHEKLFF. In DNA, the CDR3 is TGTGCCAGCACTTTGACGGGACAGCATGAAAAACTGTTTTTT.

In this sample, this clone turned up a few times. The rearrangement uses TRBV11-3 and TRBJ2-6; D remains ambiguous. The V gene lost 5 bases and the J gene lost 1 base, with 15 bases spanning the gap. The CDR3 is 17 residues long. CDR1 is SGHNT, CDR2 YENEEA, per germline. The CDR3, as DNA: TGTGCCAGCAGCCGATTTCGGTTGGAGTCTGGGGCCAACGTCCTGACTTTC. It encodes CASSRFRLESGANVLTF.

The V and J genes are TRBV5-1 and TRBJ2-7; perhaps TRBD1 as D (5 bases). Trimming left V 2 bases short and J 2 bases short, with 14 bases between. CDR1 SGHRS and CDR2 YFSETQ come from the germline V gene. The CDR3 has 15 residues. CDR3 DNA sequence: TGCGCCAGCAGCTTAAATACAGGACCTGCCTACGAGCAGTACTTC. Its translation is CASSLNTGPAYEQYF.

This clone occurred once. J is TRBJ1-5 and V is TRBV9; 9 nucleotides agree with TRBD1. This CDR3 is built from 18 residues. The V gene end was trimmed by 4 bases and the J gene end by 0 bases; junction bases not matched to a gene: 11. CDR1 SGDLS and CDR2 YYNGEE come from the germline V gene. CDR3: CASSPRQGEGYSNQPQHF. The CDR3 nucleotides read TGTGCCAGCAGCCCCCGACAGGGGGAAGGGTATAGCAATCAGCCCCAGCATTTT.

Only a few counts were recorded for this clone. This rearrangement joins TRBV4-3 to TRBJ1-2; 9 bases match TRBD1. V shed 1 base, J shed 5 bases, and the junction held 8 bases outside the gene matches. Germline V lookup: CDR1 LGHNA, CDR2 YSLEER. CDR3 length: 16 residues. The chain's CDR3 is CASSQAGQGRYYGYTF. The CDR3 DNA follows: TGCGCCAGCAGCCAAGCCGGACAGGGGCGTTATTATGGCTACACCTTC.

The rearrangement uses TRBV6-6 and TRBJ2-5; D not resolved. With 5 bases removed from V and 2 bases from J, the gap between germline ends came to 9 bases. The CDR3 runs 13 residues. Per germline, CDR1 MNHNY and CDR2 SVGAGI (reference sequence). The CDR3 coding sequence is TGTGCCAGCAGTCTCCAGGTTCAAGAGACCCAGTACTTC. Its protein product is CASSLQVQETQYF.

The chain couples TRBV11-2 to TRBJ2-7; 8 nucleotides agree with TRBD2. CDR1 SGHAT and CDR2 FQNNGV come from the germline V gene. With 6 bases clipped from V and 2 bases from J, the junction kept 18 bases outside the gene matches. This CDR3 contains 18 residues. CDR3 coding DNA: TGTGCCAGCAGTTGGACCGGGACTAGTGACTTCAGGCCCTACGAGCAGTACTTC. Translating gives CASSWTGTSDFRPYEQYF.

The chain couples TRBV18 to TRBJ2-2; 8 nucleotides match TRBD1. The germline gives CDR1 KGHSH, CDR2 LQKENI. After removal of 1 base from V and 5 bases from J, the junction contained 3 bases not matched to a gene. This CDR3 is built from 15 residues. The CDR3 is CASSPRTGWTGELFF. The CDR3 DNA sequence: TGTGCCAGCTCACCACGGACAGGGTGGACCGGGGAGCTGTTTTTT.

V and J are TRBV18 and TRBJ2-2; tentative D call: TRBD1 (5 bases). The CDR3 runs to 12 residues. Deletions cut 6 bases from V and 8 bases from J, with 10 bases between. Germline CDR1 is KGHSH and CDR2 is LQKENI. DNA for the CDR3: TGTGCCAGCTCGCAGGGATTGGGGGAGCTGTTTTTT. Translated, it gives CASSQGLGELFF.

The chain links TRBV2 to TRBJ2-5; 10 bases are shared with TRBD1. Germline CDR1 SNHLY, CDR2 FYNNEI. The CDR3 loop spans 16 amino acids. The V segment lost 2 bases and the J segment 4 bases; nucleotides outside the gene matches: 7. The CDR3 region has the DNA TGTGCCAGCAGTGAATATGGGACAGGGGAAAGAGAGACCCAGTACTTC. Translated, it gives CASSEYGTGERETQYF.

This clone was picked up one time. The chain combines TRBV4-2 with TRBJ2-7; 8 bases are a match to TRBD2. J gave up 2 bases and V 0 bases, and 9 bases lay outside the gene matches. Germline assignment: CDR1 LGHNA and CDR2 YNFKEQ. The CDR3 contains 17 residues. The CDR3 region has the DNA TGTGCCAGCAGCCAAGAATTCAAGGGGCGGGGGGCCTACGAGCAGTACTTC. This sequence encodes CASSQEFKGRGAYEQYF.

J is TRBJ2-7 and V is TRBV5-6, with 11 bases identical to TRBD2. Trimming at V came to 1 base and at J to 7 bases, leaving 19 bases not matched to a gene. The CDR3 contains 19 residues. Germline V lookup: CDR1 SGHDT, CDR2 YYEEEE. In DNA, the CDR3 is TGTGCCAGCAGCTTGCCCGGGACTAGCGGCGAAGAACTACCCGGGGAGCAGTACTTC. This encodes CASSLPGTSGEELPGEQYF.

This sequence joins TRBV2 and TRBJ1-5; 8 nucleotides match TRBD1. The V and J ends lost 4 bases and 4 bases, in that order; junction bases with no gene match: 3. CDR1 SNHLY and CDR2 FYNNEI come from the germline V gene. The CDR3 is 14 residues long. The CDR3 loop reads CASSGQGINQPQHF. CDR3 coding DNA: TGTGCCAGCAGTGGACAGGGGATAAATCAGCCCCAGCATTTT.

The V call is TRBV5-1, the J call TRBJ2-1; tentative D call: TRBD2 (5 bases). V lost 0 bases, J lost 0 bases, and 16 bases lay in between. Looked up from germline, CDR1 is SGHRS and CDR2 is YFSETQ. CDR3 size: 18 residues. CDR3 DNA sequence: TGCGCCAGCAGCTTGGGCCGAGGACTCCTCAGCTCCTACAATGAGCAGTTCTTC. Translation: CASSLGRGLLSSYNEQFF.

V and J are TRBV27 and TRBJ1-6; D is undetermined. This CDR3 contains 13 residues. Germline assignment: CDR1 MNHEY and CDR2 SMNVEV (reference sequence). V gave up 1 base and J gave up 9 bases, with 7 bases separating them. The chain's CDR3 is CASSLFRGSPLHF. As DNA, the CDR3 is TGTGCCAGCAGTTTATTTCGGGGTTCACCCCTCCACTTT.